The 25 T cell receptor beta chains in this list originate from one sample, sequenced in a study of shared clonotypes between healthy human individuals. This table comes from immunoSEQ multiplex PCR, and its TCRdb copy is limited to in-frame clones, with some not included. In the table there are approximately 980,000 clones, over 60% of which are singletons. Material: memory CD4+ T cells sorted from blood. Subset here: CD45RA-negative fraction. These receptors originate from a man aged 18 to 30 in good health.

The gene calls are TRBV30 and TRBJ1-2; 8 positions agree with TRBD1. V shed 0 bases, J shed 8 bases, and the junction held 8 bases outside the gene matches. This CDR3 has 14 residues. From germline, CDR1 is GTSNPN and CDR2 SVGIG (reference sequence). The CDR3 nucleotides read TGTGCCTGGAGTGTTCAGGGGGCCGTAAGGGGCTACACCTTC. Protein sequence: CAWSVQGAVRGYTF.

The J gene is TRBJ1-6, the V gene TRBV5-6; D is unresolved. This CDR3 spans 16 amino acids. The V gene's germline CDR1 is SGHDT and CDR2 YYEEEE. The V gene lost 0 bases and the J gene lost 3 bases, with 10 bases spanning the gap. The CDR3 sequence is CASSLGVTIYNSPLHF. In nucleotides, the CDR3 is TGTGCCAGCAGCTTGGGGGTCACCATCTATAATTCACCCCTCCACTTT.

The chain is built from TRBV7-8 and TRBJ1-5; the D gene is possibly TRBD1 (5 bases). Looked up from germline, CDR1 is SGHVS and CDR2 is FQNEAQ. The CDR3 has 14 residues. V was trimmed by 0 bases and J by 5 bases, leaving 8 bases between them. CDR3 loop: CASSLAGTYQPQHF. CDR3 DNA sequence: TGTGCCAGCAGCTTAGCCGGGACCTATCAGCCCCAGCATTTT. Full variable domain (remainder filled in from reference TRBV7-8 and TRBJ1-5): GAGVSQSPRYKVAKRGQDVALRCDPISGHVSLFWYQQALGQGPEFLTYFQNEAQLDKSGLPSDRFFAERPEGSVSTLKIQRTQQEDSAVYLCASSLAGTYQPQHFGDGTRLSIL.

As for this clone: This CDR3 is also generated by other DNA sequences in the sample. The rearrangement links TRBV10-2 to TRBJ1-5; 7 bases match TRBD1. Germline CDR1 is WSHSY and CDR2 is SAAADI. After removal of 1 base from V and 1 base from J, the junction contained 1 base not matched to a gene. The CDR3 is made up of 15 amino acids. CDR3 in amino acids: CASSEFRGSNQPQHF. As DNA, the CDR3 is TGCGCCAGCAGTGAGTTCAGGGGGAGCAATCAGCCCCAGCATTTT.

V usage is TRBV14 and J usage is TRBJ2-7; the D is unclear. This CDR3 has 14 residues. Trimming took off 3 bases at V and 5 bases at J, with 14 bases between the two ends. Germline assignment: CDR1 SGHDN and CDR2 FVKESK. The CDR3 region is CASSHSAPSDEQYF. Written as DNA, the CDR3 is TGTGCCAGCAGCCACTCAGCCCCATCGGACGAGCAGTACTTC.

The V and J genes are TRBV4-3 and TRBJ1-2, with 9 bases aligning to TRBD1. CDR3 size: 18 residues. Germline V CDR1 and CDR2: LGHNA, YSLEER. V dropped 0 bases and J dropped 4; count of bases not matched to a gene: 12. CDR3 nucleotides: TGCGCCAGCAGCCAAGACAGTGACAGGGGGAACCTTCGCTATGGCTACACCTTC. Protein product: CASSQDSDRGNLRYGYTF.

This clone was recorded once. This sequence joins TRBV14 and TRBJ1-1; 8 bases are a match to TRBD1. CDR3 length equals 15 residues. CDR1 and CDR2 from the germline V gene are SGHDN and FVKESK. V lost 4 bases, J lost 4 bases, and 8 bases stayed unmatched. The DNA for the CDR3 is TGTGCCAGCAGCCCGAGGTCAGGGGGCGGCACTGAAGCTTTCTTT. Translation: CASSPRSGGGTEAFF. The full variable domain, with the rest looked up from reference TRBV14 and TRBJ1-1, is EAGVTQFPSHSVIEKGQTVTLRCDPISGHDNLYWYRRVMGKEIKFLLHFVKESKQDESGMPNNRFLAERTGGTYSTLKVQPAELEDSGVYFCASSPRSGGGTEAFFGQGTRLTVV.

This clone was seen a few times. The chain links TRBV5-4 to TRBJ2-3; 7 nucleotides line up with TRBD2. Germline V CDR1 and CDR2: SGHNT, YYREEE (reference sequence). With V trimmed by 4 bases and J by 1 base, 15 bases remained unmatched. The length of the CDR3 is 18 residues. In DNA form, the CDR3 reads TGTGCCAGCAGCCCGGGGGGAGACAGCCCCCTCGGCACAGATACGCAGTATTTT. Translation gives CASSPGGDSPLGTDTQYF.

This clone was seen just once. The CDR3 DNA follows: TGTGCCAGCACCAAAAGGGGTCGGGATGGCTACACCTTC. This translates into CASTKRGRDGYTF. V usage is TRBV5-6 and J usage is TRBJ1-2, with a tentative D call TRBD1 (5 bases). This CDR3 has 13 amino acids. The germline V and J ends were trimmed by 6 bases and 6 bases, with 15 bases remaining between them. The germline CDR1 and CDR2 sequences are SGHDT and YYEEEE.

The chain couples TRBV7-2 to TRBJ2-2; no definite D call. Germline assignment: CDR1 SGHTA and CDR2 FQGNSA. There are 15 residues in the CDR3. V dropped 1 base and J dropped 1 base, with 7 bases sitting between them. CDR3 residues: CASSLGLLNTGELFF. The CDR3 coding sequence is TGTGCCAGCAGCTTAGGACTGTTGAACACCGGGGAGCTGTTTTTT.

CDR3 protein: CASSLEGRNGIRTDTQYF. The CDR3 DNA is TGCGCCAGCAGCTTGGAAGGGAGGAACGGGATAAGGACAGATACGCAGTATTTT. The J gene is TRBJ2-3, the V gene TRBV5-1; tentatively, D is TRBD2 (6 bases). V lost 0 bases, J lost 3 bases, and 20 bases lay in between. The CDR3 is 18 amino acids. Germline CDR1 and CDR2: SGHRS and YFSETQ.

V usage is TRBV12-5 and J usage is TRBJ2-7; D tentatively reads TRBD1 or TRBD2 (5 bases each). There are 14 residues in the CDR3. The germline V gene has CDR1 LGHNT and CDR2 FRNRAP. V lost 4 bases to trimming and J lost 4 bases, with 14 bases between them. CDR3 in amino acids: CASGSRGTGYEQYF. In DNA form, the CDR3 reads TGTGCTAGTGGTTCGAGAGGGACGGGTTACGAGCAGTACTTC.

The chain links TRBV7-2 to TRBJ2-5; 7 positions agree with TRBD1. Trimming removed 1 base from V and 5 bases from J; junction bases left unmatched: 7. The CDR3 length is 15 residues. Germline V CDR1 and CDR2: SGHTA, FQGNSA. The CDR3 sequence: CASSLGQGSSETQYF. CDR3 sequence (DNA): TGTGCCAGCAGCTTAGGACAGGGATCGTCGGAGACCCAGTACTTC.

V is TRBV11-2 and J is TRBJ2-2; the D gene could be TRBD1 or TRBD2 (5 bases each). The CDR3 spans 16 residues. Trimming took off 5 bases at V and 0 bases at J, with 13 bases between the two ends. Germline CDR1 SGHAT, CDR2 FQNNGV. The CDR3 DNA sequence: TGTGCCAGCAGCCCCGCCCAGGGACCGAACACCGGGGAGCTGTTTTTT. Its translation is CASSPAQGPNTGELFF.

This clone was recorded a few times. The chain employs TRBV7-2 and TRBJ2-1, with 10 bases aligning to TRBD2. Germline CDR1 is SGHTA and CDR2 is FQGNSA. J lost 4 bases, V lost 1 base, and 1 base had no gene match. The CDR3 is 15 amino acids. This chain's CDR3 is CASSLEREGYNEQFF. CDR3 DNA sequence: TGTGCCAGCAGCTTAGAGCGGGAGGGATACAATGAGCAGTTCTTC.

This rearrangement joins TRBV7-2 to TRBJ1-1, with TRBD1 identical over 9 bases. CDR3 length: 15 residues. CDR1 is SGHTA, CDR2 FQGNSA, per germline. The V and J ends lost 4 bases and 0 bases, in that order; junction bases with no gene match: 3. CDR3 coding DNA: TGTGCCAGCAGCTCGACAGGGGGAGTGAACACTGAAGCTTTCTTT. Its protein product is CASSSTGGVNTEAFF.

This chain's CDR3 is CASSDTGFGNQPQHF. The CDR3 nucleotides read TGTGCCAGTAGCGATACAGGGTTTGGCAATCAGCCCCAGCATTTT. The chain couples TRBV19 to TRBJ1-5; D may be TRBD1 (6 bases). Germline V gene data show CDR1 as LNHDA and CDR2 as SQIVND (reference sequence). The CDR3 length is 15 residues. Trimming cost V 6 bases and J 2 bases, with 14 bases left between them.

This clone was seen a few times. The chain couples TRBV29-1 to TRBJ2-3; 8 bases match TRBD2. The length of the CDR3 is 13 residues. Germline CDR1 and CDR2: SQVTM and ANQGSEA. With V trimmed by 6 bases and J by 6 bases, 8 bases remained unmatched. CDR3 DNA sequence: TGCAGCGTGGCGGGGGGAGGGTCCGATACGCAGTATTTT. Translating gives CSVAGGGSDTQYF.

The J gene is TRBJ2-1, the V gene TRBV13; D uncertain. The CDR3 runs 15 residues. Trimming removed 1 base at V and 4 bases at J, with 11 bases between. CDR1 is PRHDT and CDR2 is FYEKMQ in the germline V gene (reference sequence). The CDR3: CASSLVGNFYNEQFF. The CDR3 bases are TGTGCCAGCAGCTTAGTAGGGAATTTTTACAATGAGCAGTTCTTC.

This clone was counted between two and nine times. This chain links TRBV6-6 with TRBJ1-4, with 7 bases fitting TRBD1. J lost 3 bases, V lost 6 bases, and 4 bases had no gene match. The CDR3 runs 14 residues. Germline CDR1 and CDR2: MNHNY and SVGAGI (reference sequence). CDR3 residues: CASRSQGSNEKLFF. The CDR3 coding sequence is TGTGCCAGCAGGTCACAGGGGTCTAATGAAAAACTGTTTTTT.

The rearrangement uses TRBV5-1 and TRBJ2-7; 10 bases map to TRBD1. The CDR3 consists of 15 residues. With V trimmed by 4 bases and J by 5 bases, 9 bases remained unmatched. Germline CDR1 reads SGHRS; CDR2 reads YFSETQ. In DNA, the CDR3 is TGCGCCAGCAGCCCCCAGGGACAGGGGATCGACGAGCAGTACTTC. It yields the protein CASSPQGQGIDEQYF. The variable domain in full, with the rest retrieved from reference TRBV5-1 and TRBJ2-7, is KAGVTQTPRYLIKTRGQQVTLSCSPISGHRSVSWYQQTPGQGLQFLFEYFSETQRNKGNFPGRFSGRQFSNSRSEMNVSTLELGDSALYLCASSPQGQGIDEQYFGPGTRLTVT.

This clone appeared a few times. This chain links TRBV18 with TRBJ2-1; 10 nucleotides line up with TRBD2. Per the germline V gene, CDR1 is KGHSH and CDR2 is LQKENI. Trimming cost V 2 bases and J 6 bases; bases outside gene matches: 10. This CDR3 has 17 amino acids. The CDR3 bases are TGTGCCAGCTCACCAGGGTTATCAGCGGGAGGGCGCAATGAGCAGTTCTTC. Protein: CASSPGLSAGGRNEQFF.

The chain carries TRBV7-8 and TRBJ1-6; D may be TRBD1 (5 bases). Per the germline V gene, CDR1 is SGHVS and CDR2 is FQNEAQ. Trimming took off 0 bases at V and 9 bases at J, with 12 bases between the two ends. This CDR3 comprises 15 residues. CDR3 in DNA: TGTGCCAGCAGCTTAGCGTCAGGGCTCGGTTCACCCCTCCACTTT. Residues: CASSLASGLGSPLHF.

The CDR3 sequence is CASSGFPGGAKNIQYF. The CDR3 DNA sequence: TGTGCCAGCAGTGGGTTCCCTGGGGGGGCCAAAAACATTCAGTACTTC. The genes are TRBV5-6 and TRBJ2-4; possible D gene TRBD2, 6 bases. CDR1 and CDR2 from the germline V gene are SGHDT and YYEEEE. This CDR3 comprises 16 residues. The V end lost 5 bases, the J end lost 1 base, and 16 bases lay between the germline ends.

For the CDR3, the DNA is TGTGCCTGCGGGACAGCTGGAAACACCATATATTTT. Translation: CACGTAGNTIYF. This rearrangement joins TRBV19 to TRBJ1-3; 7 nucleotides align to TRBD1. Germline lookup yields CDR1 LNHDA and CDR2 SQIVND (reference sequence). J was trimmed by 2 bases and V by 11 bases; bases with no gene match: 3. The CDR3 extends over 12 amino acids.